The clone carrying this TCR beta chain showed up many times. Its target is not known. The sample comes from a study of CD8 T cells in ankylosing spondylitis. The study's findings and limits: Peripheral blood held disease-linked clones only at relatively low frequency, and these were CD8+. Reported data indicate significant enrichment of disease-linked clones within matched ankylosing spondylitis synovial fluid. A TCR beta motif of about eight highly homologous variants appeared characteristic of ankylosing spondylitis blood.

Preparation of TCR beta libraries was done by quantitative 5'-RACE with molecular barcodes. TCRdb itself ran the 5' RACE reads through MiXCR, one entry per CDR3 protein. The table includes hundreds of thousands of distinct CDR3 sequences, approximately 12% detected once. V was clipped by 0 bases and J by 5 bases; unmatched bases: 6. CDR1 and CDR2 (germline): SEHNR, FQNEAQ (reference sequence). The CDR3 covers 15 residues. The material sequenced was blood, either unsorted or a sorted T cell fraction (not recorded which). V usage is TRBV7-9 and J usage is TRBJ2-5; 7 positions agree with TRBD1. This clonotype was sampled from a male donor with ankylosing spondylitis. The CDR3 DNA reads TGTGCCAGCAGCTTAGCGCTAGGGGGCGAGGAGACCCAGTACTTC. Its protein is CASSLALGGEETQYF.